These 2 T cell receptor beta chains were sequenced from one sample in a study of cytomegalovirus exposure and HLA in healthy donors. Repertoires were generated with immunoSEQ multiplex PCR, while TCRdb's copy carries only in-frame clones and drops some. This sample has roughly 200,000 clones, with approximately 84% found just once. The sequencing sample was made of PBMCs. These receptors were taken from a woman aged 18-29 years in good health and CMV-seropositive.

The V gene is TRBV29-1, the J gene TRBJ2-5, with D hard to call. CDR3 size: 12 residues. Looked up from germline, CDR1 is SQVTM and CDR2 is ANQGSEA. The ends were cut back, 4 bases at V and 2 bases at J, with 8 bases in the middle. This CDR3 reads CSVATTQETQYF. For the CDR3, the DNA is TGCAGCGTTGCAACTACACAAGAGACCCAGTACTTC.

A single count supports this clone. V usage is TRBV10-3 and J usage is TRBJ1-2, with D perhaps TRBD1 (5 bases). The CDR3 loop spans 13 amino acids. The ends were cut back, 2 bases at V and 5 bases at J, with 9 bases in the middle. Germline CDR1 and CDR2: ENHRY and SYGVKD. CDR3 bases: TGTGCCATCAGTGAGACGGCAGGGTATGGCTACACCTTC. Translation gives CAISETAGYGYTF.